This T cell receptor (beta chain) was profiled in a study of blood T cell repertoires in COVID-19. Study as a whole: Acute and convalescent COVID-19 samples came from the United States, Italy and Spain. T cells, B-cell-depleted T cells, or PBMCs provided the cDNA or gDNA that served as material.

Produced via immunoSEQ multiplex PCR; TCRdb's table is partial and in-frame only. The profile shows 95,000 to 150,000 clones, 82% of them singletons. The V end lost 4 bases, the J end lost 5 bases, and 9 bases lay between the germline ends. From germline, CDR1 is SNHLY and CDR2 FYNNEI. The CDR3 spans 13 residues. The source of this sequence is a woman in her 70s with acute or convalescent COVID-19. The sample was peripheral blood. The J gene is TRBJ2-4, the V gene TRBV2, with D perhaps TRBD2 (6 bases). Here the CDR3 DNA reads TGTGCCAGCAGTGCCGGGAGAGAAAACATTCAGTACTTC. Its translation is CASSAGRENIQYF. The full variable domain, in which reference TRBV2 and TRBJ2-4 provide the parts outside the CDR3, is EPEVTQTPSHQVTQMGQEVILRCVPISNHLYFYWYRQILGQKVEFLVSFYNNEISEKSEIFDDQFSVERPDGSNFTLKIRSTKLEDSAMYFCASSAGRENIQYFGAGTRLSVL.